Listed below are T cell receptor beta chains from one sample, sequenced in a study of blood T cell repertoires in COVID-19. The repertoire was sequenced with immunoSEQ multiplex PCR; TCRdb's copy has only in-frame clones and lacks some. The table includes 310,000 or so clones, approximately 86% detected once. Material for sequencing was peripheral blood. Receptors were obtained from a man aged 65 to 79 with acute or convalescent COVID-19. Each CDR3 is given with its conserved first and last residue. The D gene is left open where the match is weak.

v_call: TRBV19; d_call: TRBD1; cdr3_aa: CASRSIGTGLRNSPLHF
v_call: TRBV6-5; d_call: .; cdr3_aa: CASKRPPADEQYF
v_call: TRBV5-1; d_call: .; cdr3_aa: CASSLEWGANYGYTF
v_call: TRBV4-3; d_call: TRBD1; cdr3_aa: CASSQDLAGQGRNEKLFF
v_call: TRBV5-1; d_call: TRBD1; cdr3_aa: CASSPQGAGKNIQYF
v_call: TRBV5-1; d_call: TRBD2; cdr3_aa: CASRTSGVTDTQYF
v_call: TRBV6-5; d_call: .; cdr3_aa: CASEVEGRAKNIQYF
v_call: TRBV2; d_call: .; cdr3_aa: CASSERTRKETQYF
v_call: TRBV9; d_call: TRBD2; cdr3_aa: CASSVEAGIYNEQFF
v_call: TRBV5-6; d_call: TRBD1; cdr3_aa: CASSLYRGSGAFSYEQYF
v_call: TRBV7-8; d_call: TRBD1; cdr3_aa: CASTATGEETQYF
v_call: TRBV2; d_call: .; cdr3_aa: CASNYQGAGFGPQHF
v_call: TRBV5-1; d_call: TRBD2; cdr3_aa: CASSLKLAGDPPYEQYF
v_call: TRBV7-2; d_call: TRBD1; cdr3_aa: CASSGPGTAGYTF
v_call: TRBV7-9; d_call: .; cdr3_aa: CASSWARADTQYF
v_call: TRBV4-1; d_call: .; cdr3_aa: CASSQTQGRDYGYTF
v_call: TRBV14; d_call: TRBD1; cdr3_aa: CASSQPGQGVGDEQYF
v_call: TRBV7-9; d_call: .; cdr3_aa: CASSLMRSVSLHF
v_call: TRBV18; d_call: .; cdr3_aa: CASSLGQPTDTQYF